These T cell receptor beta chains were read from a single sample in a study of T cell changes during pregnancy in multiple sclerosis. TCRdb's copy holds only in-frame clones and misses some; the assay was immunoSEQ multiplex PCR. Of under 75,000 clones listed, about 90% are singletons. The sequences come from peripheral blood, collected in the first trimester of pregnancy. Receptors were obtained from a female donor with multiple sclerosis, enrolled in a pregnancy study. The CDR3 runs from the conserved cysteine through the conserved F or W. D genes are given only for firm matches. The size entry is marked missing in some rows and otherwise reads once, few, many or a size class.

len	d_gene	j_gene	v_gene	abundance	CDR3nt	CDR3aa
16	TRBD2	TRBJ2-7	TRBV5-4	NA	TGTGCCAGCAGCTTACGGCTAGCGGGGGGAGTTTACGAGCAGTACTTC	CASSLRLAGGVYEQYF
19	TRBD2	TRBJ2-3	TRBV28	NA	TGTGCCAGCAGTTTCCCAGGGACTAGCGGTCCGCGGAGCACAGATACGCAGTATTTT	CASSFPGTSGPRSTDTQYF
14	TRBD1	TRBJ1-2	TRBV7-9	NA	TGTGCCAGCAGCTCCACCAGGGGGCAGGGTGGCTACACCTTC	CASSSTRGQGGYTF
14	TRBD1	TRBJ1-2	TRBV29-1	NA	TGCAGCGTTCGAGGGGCAGGGGGCAAGGGTGGCTACACCTTC	CSVRGAGGKGGYTF
16	NA	TRBJ2-4	TRBV11-2	NA	TGTGCCAGCAGCTTAGTGCAACAGGGAGCCAAAAACATTCAGTACTTC	CASSLVQQGAKNIQYF
15	NA	TRBJ2-7	TRBV28	NA	TGTGCCAGCAGGTCCCCCATGGGCGGGTCCTACGAGCAGTACTTC	CASRSPMGGSYEQYF
15	NA	TRBJ2-1	TRBV7-2	NA	TGTGCCAGCAGCTTTCGGTCAGGGGTCTACAATGAGCAGTTCTTC	CASSFRSGVYNEQFF
15	NA	TRBJ1-1	TRBV30	NA	TGTGCCTGGAGTGAGTTCGGTCTAAGGGGTGGTGAAGCTTTCTTT	CAWSEFGLRGGEAFF
14	NA	TRBJ2-1	TRBV6-5	NA	TGTGCCAGCAGTTACCTGGGCCCTGACAGTGAGCAGTTCTTC	CASSYLGPDSEQFF
15	TRBD2	TRBJ2-1	TRBV9	NA	TGTGCCAGCAGCCTTCGGACTAGTAGTACTAATGAGCAGTTCTTC	CASSLRTSSTNEQFF
10	NA	TRBJ2-1	TRBV20-1	NA	TGCAGTGCTCGCTACAATGAGCAGTTCTTC	CSARYNEQFF
14	TRBD1	TRBJ2-7	TRBV5-1	NA	TGCGCCAGCAGCGGGGGACAGGGGGCTTACGAGCAGTACTTC	CASSGGQGAYEQYF
19	TRBD1	TRBJ1-5	TRBV15	once	TGTGCCACCAGCAGAGATCAACTTCCCTTGGACAGGGGCAATCAGCCCCAGCATTTT	CATSRDQLPLDRGNQPQHF
16	NA	TRBJ1-5	TRBV27	NA	TGTGCCAGCCGCCCACAGGGTTTAGTACCAAATCAGCCCCAGCATTTT	CASRPQGLVPNQPQHF
15	NA	TRBJ2-1	TRBV5-1	NA	TGCGCCAGCAGCTTGGCGGGAGCGTCCTACAATGAGCAGTTCTTC	CASSLAGASYNEQFF
15	TRBD2	TRBJ2-7	TRBV30	NA	TGTGCCTGGAGTGTGGGCGGGAGGGGAGGGGGCGAGCAGTACTTC	CAWSVGGRGGGEQYF
14	TRBD2	TRBJ2-2	TRBV7-2	NA	TGTGCCAGCAGACTAGCGGGGGGGGCCGGGGAGCTGTTTTTT	CASRLAGGAGELFF
14	TRBD2	TRBJ2-7	TRBV5-1	NA	TGCGCCAGCAAAGCGGCGGGAGAGGGGTACGAGCAGTACTTC	CASKAAGEGYEQYF
13	NA	TRBJ2-7	TRBV2	NA	TGTGCCAGCAGTGCAGGGGCGAGTTACGAGCAGTACTTC	CASSAGASYEQYF
14	TRBD1	TRBJ1-5	TRBV6-1	NA	TGTGCCAGCAGTGAAGTTGGCGACAGGGGCCCCCAGCATTTT	CASSEVGDRGPQHF
14	NA	TRBJ2-5	TRBV5-4	NA	TGTGCCAGCAGCCAAGGACAGAGAAAAGAGACCCAGTACTTC	CASSQGQRKETQYF
13	NA	TRBJ2-1	TRBV2	NA	TGTGCCAGCATACCTAGCAGTTACAATGAGCAGTTCTTC	CASIPSSYNEQFF
14	TRBD1	TRBJ2-7	TRBV19	NA	TGTGCCAGTAGTACAGACAGGGGATCCTACGAGCAGTACTTC	CASSTDRGSYEQYF
14	NA	TRBJ1-5	TRBV2	once	TGTGCCAGCAGTGACATAATTCGGAGTCAGCCCCAGCATTTT	CASSDIIRSQPQHF
13	NA	TRBJ1-1	TRBV6-5	NA	TGTGCCAGCAGAGCCCCGAGGCATACTGAAGCTTTCTTT	CASRAPRHTEAFF
17	NA	TRBJ2-3	TRBV14	once	TGTGCCAGCAGCCCCTACGTGGAGGGGTTCTTCACAGATACGCAGTATTTT	CASSPYVEGFFTDTQYF
12	NA	TRBJ2-3	TRBV6-5	NA	TGTGCCAGCTCCCCTAGCACAGATACGCAGTATTTT	CASSPSTDTQYF
16	TRBD2	TRBJ2-1	TRBV27	NA	TGTGCCAGCAGTCCCGGGGGCTTAGCGGGAGGCAATGAGCAGTTCTTC	CASSPGGLAGGNEQFF
16	TRBD1	TRBJ1-4	TRBV27	NA	TGTGCCAGCAGCCCCAGGGGGGTTGAAACTAATGAAAAACTGTTTTTT	CASSPRGVETNEKLFF
16	NA	TRBJ1-5	TRBV7-2	NA	TGTGCCAGCAGCTTAATATCGGGGGTTGGCAATCAGCCCCAGCATTTT	CASSLISGVGNQPQHF
15	NA	TRBJ2-7	TRBV11-3	NA	TGTGCCAGCCGCCCACGGACAGTACCACCTTGCGAGCAGTACTTC	CASRPRTVPPCEQYF
14	NA	TRBJ2-7	TRBV2	NA	TGTGCCAGCACTAGGGACTTCAGCTCCTACGAGCAGTACTTC	CASTRDFSSYEQYF
13	NA	TRBJ1-5	TRBV7-2	NA	TGTGCCAGCAGTTCGGACGGAGGGCAGCCCCAGCATTTT	CASSSDGGQPQHF
16	NA	TRBJ1-6	TRBV6-1	NA	TGTGCCAGCAGTGCCCGGGCAGACAGTTATAATTCACCCCTCCACTTT	CASSARADSYNSPLHF
12	NA	TRBJ2-3	TRBV30	NA	TGTGCCTGGAGGAGGGCCACAGATACGCAGTATTTT	CAWRRATDTQYF
17	NA	TRBJ2-3	TRBV7-2	NA	TGTGCCAGCAGCTTAGCGGAGCGGAGGTGGGGCACAGATACGCAGTATTTT	CASSLAERRWGTDTQYF
15	TRBD1	TRBJ2-1	TRBV2	NA	TGTGCCAGCAGATTAAGACAGGGGTCTTACAATGAGCAGTTCTTC	CASRLRQGSYNEQFF